The clone carrying this TCR beta chain was observed at least ten times. CDR1 is SGHRS and CDR2 is YFSETQ in the germline V gene. With 2 bases clipped from V and 4 bases from J, the junction kept 9 bases outside the gene matches. This CDR3 is built from 15 residues. This record comes from a study of blood T cell repertoires in COVID-19. Among Cohort 3 donors, those recovered had two negative PCRs, clearance, or symptom resolution. Method: immunoSEQ multiplex PCR; TCRdb's copy keeps in-frame clones and lacks some. Here the sample spans around 390,000 clones, around nine tenths being singletons. This rearrangement joins TRBV5-1 to TRBJ2-7; 7 bases fit TRBD1. The receptor's source is a woman aged 50 to 65 who had recovered from COVID-19. Material: PBMCs or T cells enriched from blood (not recorded which). The CDR3 loop is CASSFTGVNPYEQYF. In DNA, the CDR3 is TGCGCCAGCAGCTTTACAGGGGTGAACCCTTACGAGCAGTACTTC.